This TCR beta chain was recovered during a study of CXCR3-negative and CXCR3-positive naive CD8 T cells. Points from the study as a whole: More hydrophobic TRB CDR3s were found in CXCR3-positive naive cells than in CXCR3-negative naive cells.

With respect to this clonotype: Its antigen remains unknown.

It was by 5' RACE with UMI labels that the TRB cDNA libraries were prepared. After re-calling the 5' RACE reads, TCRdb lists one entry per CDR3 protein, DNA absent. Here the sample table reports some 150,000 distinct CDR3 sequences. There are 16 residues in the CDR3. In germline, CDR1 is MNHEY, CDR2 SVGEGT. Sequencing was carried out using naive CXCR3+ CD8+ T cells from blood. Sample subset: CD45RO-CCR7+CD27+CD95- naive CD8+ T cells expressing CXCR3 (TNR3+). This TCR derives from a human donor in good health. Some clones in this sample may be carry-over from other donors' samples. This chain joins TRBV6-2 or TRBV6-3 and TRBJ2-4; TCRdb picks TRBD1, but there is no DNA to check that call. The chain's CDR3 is CASSRPGEMAKNIQYF.